This T cell receptor beta chain was captured by sequencing in a study of T cells after yellow fever vaccination. This clonotype was counted many times. Antigen: not known. A process of 5'RACE template switching, which added a universal primer site and UMIs, was used to make TCR cDNA. A single record per CDR3 protein comes from TCRdb applying MiXCR to the 5' RACE reads. Among 150,000 to 200,000 distinct CDR3 sequences listed, roughly 6.4% were seen once. General study points: Reappearance after the booster was seen for most primary-vaccination clones, at roughly 96% CD4 and more than 80% CD8. Researchers report a weaker secondary response that nonetheless peaked faster, day 5 versus 15. Of the clonotypes, a small share occurred in both CD4 and CD8 compartments.

Germline V gene sequence: CDR1 SQVTM, CDR2 ANQGSEA. The CDR3 has 12 residues. Trimming left V 3 bases short and J 5 bases short, with 10 bases between. This specimen was CD4+ T cells sorted from PBMCs, taken on the day of the first yellow fever vaccination. The J gene is TRBJ1-1, the V gene TRBV29-1; D perhaps matches TRBD1 (5 bases). This TCR derives from a man aged 18 to 30 who received the YFV17D yellow fever vaccine. The CDR3 spells CSVERPGTEAFF. CDR3 DNA sequence: TGCAGCGTTGAGCGACCAGGGACTGAAGCTTTCTTT.